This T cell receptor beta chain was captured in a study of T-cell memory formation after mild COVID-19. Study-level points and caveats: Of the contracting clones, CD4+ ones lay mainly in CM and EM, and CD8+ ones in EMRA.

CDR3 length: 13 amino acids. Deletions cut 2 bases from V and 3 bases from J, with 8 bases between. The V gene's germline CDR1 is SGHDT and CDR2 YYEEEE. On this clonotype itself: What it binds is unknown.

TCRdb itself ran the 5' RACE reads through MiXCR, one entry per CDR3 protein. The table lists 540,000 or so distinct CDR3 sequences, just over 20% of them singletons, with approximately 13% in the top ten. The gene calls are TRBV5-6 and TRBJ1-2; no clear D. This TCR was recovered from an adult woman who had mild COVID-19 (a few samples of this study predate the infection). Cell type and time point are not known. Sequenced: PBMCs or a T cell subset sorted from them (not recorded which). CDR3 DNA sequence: TGTGCCAGCAGCTTCTTCGGTGACTATGGCTACACCTTC. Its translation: CASSFFGDYGYTF.